This TCR beta chain is from a study of regulatory T cells in long-lasting Graves disease. This clonotype occurred many times. The time point here: newly diagnosed GD, antithyroid drugs for less than 3 months. From RNA extracted from PBMCs, the TCR library was made. The CDR3 loop spans 12 amino acids. The ends were cut back, 4 bases at V and 2 bases at J, with 6 bases in the middle. Germline CDR1 LGHNT, CDR2 FRNRAP. For TCR beta, libraries came from iRepertoire HTBI primers and Arm-PCR of CDR3 regions. TCRdb itself ran the multiplex PCR reads through MiXCR, one entry per CDR3 protein. The table includes about 440,000 distinct CDR3 sequences, 14% to 15% detected once. These records were also assigned to another study, of T cells in Graves' hyperthyroidism and ophthalmopathy.

The chain is built from TRBV12-5 and TRBJ2-7, with D hard to call. This clonotype was obtained from a woman in her thirties with Graves disease. The input for sequencing was peripheral blood mononuclear cells (PBMCs), taken at new diagnosis, from a patient treated with antithyroid drugs. The DNA of the CDR3 is TGTGCTAGTGGTTCGGGCCCCTACGAGCAGTACTTC. Translating it yields CASGSGPYEQYF.